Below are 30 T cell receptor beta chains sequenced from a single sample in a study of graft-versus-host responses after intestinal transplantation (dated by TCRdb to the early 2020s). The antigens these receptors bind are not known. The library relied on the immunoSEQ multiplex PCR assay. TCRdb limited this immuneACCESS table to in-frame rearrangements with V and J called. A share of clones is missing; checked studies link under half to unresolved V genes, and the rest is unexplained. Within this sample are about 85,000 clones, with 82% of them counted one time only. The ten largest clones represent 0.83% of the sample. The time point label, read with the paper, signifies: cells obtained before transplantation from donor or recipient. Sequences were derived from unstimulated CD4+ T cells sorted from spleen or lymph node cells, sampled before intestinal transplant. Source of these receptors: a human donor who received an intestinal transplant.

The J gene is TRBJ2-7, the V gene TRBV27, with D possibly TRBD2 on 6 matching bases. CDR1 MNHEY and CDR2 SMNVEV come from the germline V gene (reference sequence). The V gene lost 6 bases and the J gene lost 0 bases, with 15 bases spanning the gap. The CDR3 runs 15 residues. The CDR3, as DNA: TGTGCCAGCAGCAAACCGGGACTTAACTCCTACGAGCAGTACTTC. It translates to CASSKPGLNSYEQYF.

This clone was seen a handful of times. Written as DNA, the CDR3 is TGTGCCAGCACCCTCGGACAGTATGGCTACACCTTC. Encoded protein: CASTLGQYGYTF. The rearrangement links TRBV6-5 to TRBJ1-2, with a tentative D call TRBD1 (6 bases). Trimming shortened V by 7 bases and J by 5 bases, and 11 bases separated the two germline ends. The germline V gene encodes CDR1 MNHEY and CDR2 SVGAGI. The CDR3 extends over 12 amino acids.

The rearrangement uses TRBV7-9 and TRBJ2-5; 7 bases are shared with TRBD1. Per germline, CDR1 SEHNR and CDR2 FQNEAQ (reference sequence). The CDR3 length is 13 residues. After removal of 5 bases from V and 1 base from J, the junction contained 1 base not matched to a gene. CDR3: CASSRQGQETQYF. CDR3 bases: TGTGCCAGCAGCCGACAGGGCCAAGAGACCCAGTACTTC.

CDR3: CASSSWDRGSSPLHF. The CDR3, as DNA: TGCGCCAGCAGCTCCTGGGACAGGGGTTCCTCACCCCTCCACTTT. The chain couples TRBV5-1 to TRBJ1-6; 10 bases align to TRBD1. Germline CDR1 and CDR2: SGHRS and YFSETQ. The J segment lost 10 bases and the V segment lost 3 bases, leaving 7 bases of the junction unmatched. The CDR3 has 15 amino acids.

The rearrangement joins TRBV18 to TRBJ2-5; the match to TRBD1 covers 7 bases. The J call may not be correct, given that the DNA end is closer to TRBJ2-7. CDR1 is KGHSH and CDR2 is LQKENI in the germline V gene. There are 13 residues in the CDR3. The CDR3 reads CASSRGQTYEQYF. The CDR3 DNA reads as TGTGCCAGCTCCCGGGGACAGACCTACGAGCAGTACTTC.

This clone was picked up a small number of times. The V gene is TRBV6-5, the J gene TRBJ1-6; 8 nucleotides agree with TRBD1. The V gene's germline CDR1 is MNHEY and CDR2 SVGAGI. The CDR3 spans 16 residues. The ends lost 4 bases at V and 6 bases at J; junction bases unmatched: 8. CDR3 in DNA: TGTGCCAGCAGTTTATGGACAGGGATGATTAATTCACCCCTCCACTTT. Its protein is CASSLWTGMINSPLHF.

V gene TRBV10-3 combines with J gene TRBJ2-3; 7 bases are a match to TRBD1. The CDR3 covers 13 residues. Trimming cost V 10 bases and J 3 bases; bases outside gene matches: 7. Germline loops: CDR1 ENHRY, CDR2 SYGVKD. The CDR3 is CATTGVGTDTQYF. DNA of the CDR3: TGTGCCACCACAGGGGTGGGAACAGATACGCAGTATTTT.

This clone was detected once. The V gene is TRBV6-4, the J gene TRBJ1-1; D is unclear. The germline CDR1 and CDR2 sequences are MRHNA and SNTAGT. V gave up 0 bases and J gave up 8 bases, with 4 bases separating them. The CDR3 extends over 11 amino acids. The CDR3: CASSDSLEAFF. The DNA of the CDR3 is TGTGCCAGCAGTGACTCCCTAGAAGCTTTCTTT.

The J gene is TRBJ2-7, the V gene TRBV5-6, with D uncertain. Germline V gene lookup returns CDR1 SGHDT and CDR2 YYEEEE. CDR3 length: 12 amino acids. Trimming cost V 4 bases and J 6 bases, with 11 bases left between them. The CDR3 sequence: CASSRVRSEQYF. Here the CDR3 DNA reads TGTGCCAGCAGCCGGGTACGGAGCGAGCAGTACTTC.

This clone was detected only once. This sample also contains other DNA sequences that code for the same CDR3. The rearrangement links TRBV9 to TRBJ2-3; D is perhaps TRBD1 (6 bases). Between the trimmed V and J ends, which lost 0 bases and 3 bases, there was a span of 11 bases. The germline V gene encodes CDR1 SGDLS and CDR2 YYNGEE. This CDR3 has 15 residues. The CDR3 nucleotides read TGTGCCAGCAGCGTAGGGGGCAGGGGAACAGATACGCAGTATTTT. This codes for CASSVGGRGTDTQYF.

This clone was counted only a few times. The CDR3 region is CASSPRQGGIPEAFF. DNA of the CDR3: TGTGCCAGCAGCCCTCGACAGGGTGGGATTCCTGAAGCTTTCTTT. The V gene is TRBV5-4, the J gene TRBJ1-1, with 7 nucleotides matching TRBD1. Looked up from germline, CDR1 is SGHNT and CDR2 is YYREEE (reference sequence). The CDR3 sequence is 15 residues long. The ends lost 4 bases at V and 6 bases at J; junction bases unmatched: 12. The full variable domain, completed using reference TRBV5-4 and TRBJ1-1, is ETGVTQSPTHLIKTRGQQVTLRCSSQSGHNTVSWYQQALGQGPQFIFQYYREEENGRGNFPPRFSGLQFPNYSSELNVNALELDDSALYLCASSPRQGGIPEAFFGQGTRLTVV.

The CDR3 sequence is CASSREGGAGAVEQFF. CDR3 bases: TGTGCCAGCAGCCGAGAGGGGGGAGCGGGAGCTGTTGAGCAGTTCTTC. The chain uses TRBV7-3 and TRBJ2-1; the match to TRBD2 covers 8 bases. This CDR3 spans 16 amino acids. CDR1 SGHTA and CDR2 FQGTGA come from the germline V gene. With V trimmed by 5 bases and J by 9 bases, 15 bases remained unmatched.

Written as DNA, the CDR3 is TGTGCCAGCAGCCAACAGGACAGGGGTTACTATGGCTACACCTTC. Encoded protein: CASSQQDRGYYGYTF. The rearrangement links TRBV4-2 to TRBJ1-2; 9 bases agree with TRBD1. The CDR3 contains 15 residues. Looked up from germline, CDR1 is LGHNA and CDR2 is YNFKEQ. V dropped 2 bases and J dropped 3; count of bases not matched to a gene: 4.

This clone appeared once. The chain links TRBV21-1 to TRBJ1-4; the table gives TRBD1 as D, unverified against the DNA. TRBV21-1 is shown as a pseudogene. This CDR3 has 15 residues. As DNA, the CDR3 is TGTGCCAGCAGCCTCTGGAGACAGCGCAATGAAAAACTGTTTTTT. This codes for CASSLWRQRNEKLFF.

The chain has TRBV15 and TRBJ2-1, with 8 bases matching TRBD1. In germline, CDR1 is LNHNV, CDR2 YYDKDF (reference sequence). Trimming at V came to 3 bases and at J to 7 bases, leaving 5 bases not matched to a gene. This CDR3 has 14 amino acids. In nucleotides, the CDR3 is TGTGCCACCAGCAGGGGACAGGTTAGGAATGAGCAGTTCTTC. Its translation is CATSRGQVRNEQFF.

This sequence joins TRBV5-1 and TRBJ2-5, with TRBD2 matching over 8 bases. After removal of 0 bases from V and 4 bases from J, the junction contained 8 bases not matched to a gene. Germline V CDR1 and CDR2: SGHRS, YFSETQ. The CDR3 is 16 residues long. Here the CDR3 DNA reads TGCGCCAGCAGCTTGGGTAGCGGGGCGGTGGCAGAGACCCAGTACTTC. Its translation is CASSLGSGAVAETQYF.

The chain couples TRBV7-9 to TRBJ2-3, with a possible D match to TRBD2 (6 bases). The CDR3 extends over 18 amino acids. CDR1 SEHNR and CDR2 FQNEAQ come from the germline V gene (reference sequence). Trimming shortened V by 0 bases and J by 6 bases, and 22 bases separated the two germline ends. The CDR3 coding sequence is TGTGCCAGCAGCTTAGCACCACAGCGGGCCCCGAACGGCGATACGCAGTATTTT. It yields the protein CASSLAPQRAPNGDTQYF.

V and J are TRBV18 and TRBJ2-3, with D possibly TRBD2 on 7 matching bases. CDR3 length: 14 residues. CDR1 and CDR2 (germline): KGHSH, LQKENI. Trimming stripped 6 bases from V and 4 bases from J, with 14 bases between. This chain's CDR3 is CASSRGGDADTQYF. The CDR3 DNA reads TGTGCCAGCTCGAGGGGGGGCGATGCAGATACGCAGTATTTT.

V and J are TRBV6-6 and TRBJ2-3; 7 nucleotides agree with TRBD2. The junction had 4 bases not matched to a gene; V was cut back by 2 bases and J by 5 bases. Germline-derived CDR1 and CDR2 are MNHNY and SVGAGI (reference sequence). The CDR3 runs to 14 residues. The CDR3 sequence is CASSYGASGDTQYF. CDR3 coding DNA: TGTGCCAGCAGTTACGGGGCTAGCGGAGATACGCAGTATTTT.

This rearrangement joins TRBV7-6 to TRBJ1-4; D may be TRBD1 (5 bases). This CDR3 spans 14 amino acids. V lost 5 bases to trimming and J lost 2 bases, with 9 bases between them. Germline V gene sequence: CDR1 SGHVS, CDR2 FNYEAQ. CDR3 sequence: CASSPGGTNEKLFF. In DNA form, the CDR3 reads TGTGCCAGCAGCCCCGGGGGGACTAATGAAAAACTGTTTTTT.

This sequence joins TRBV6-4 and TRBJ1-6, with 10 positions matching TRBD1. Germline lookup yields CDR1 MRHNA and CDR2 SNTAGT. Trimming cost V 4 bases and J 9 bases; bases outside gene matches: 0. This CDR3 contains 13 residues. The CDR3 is CASSGDRGSPLHF. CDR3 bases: TGTGCCAGCAGTGGGGACAGGGGTTCACCCCTCCACTTT.

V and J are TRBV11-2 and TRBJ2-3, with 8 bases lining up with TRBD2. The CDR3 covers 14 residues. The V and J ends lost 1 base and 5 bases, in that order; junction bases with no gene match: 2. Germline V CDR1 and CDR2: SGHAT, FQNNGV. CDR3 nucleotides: TGTGCCAGCAGCTTAGCGGGAGGGTTAGATACGCAGTATTTT. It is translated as CASSLAGGLDTQYF.

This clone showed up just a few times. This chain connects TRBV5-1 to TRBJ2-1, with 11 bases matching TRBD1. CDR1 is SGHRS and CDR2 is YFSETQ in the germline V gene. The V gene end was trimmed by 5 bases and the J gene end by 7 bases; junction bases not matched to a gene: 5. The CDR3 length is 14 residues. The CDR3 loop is CASRGQGAQNEQFF. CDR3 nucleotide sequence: TGCGCCAGCAGAGGACAGGGGGCGCAGAATGAGCAGTTCTTC.

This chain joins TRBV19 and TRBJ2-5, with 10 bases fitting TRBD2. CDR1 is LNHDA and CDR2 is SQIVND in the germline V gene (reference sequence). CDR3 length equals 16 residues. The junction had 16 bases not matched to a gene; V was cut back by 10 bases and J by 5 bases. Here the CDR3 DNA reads TGTGCCACTGGGGAACGGGCTAGCGGGGGCCGTGAGACCCAGTACTTC. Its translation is CATGERASGGRETQYF.

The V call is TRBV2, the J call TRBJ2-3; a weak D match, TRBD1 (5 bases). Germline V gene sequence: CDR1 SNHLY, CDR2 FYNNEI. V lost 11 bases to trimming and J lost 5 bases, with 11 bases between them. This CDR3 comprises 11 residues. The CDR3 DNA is TGTGCCGGCGCGACAGAAGATACGCAGTATTTT. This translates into CAGATEDTQYF.

This chain's CDR3 is CASSLRLDFGTDTQYF. The CDR3 nucleotides read TGTGCCAGCTCACTACGACTGGATTTTGGCACAGATACGCAGTATTTT. The chain is built from TRBV18 and TRBJ2-3; D ambiguous. Deletions cut 4 bases from V and 1 base from J, with 15 bases between. This CDR3 comprises 16 residues. Germline values: CDR1 KGHSH, CDR2 LQKENI.

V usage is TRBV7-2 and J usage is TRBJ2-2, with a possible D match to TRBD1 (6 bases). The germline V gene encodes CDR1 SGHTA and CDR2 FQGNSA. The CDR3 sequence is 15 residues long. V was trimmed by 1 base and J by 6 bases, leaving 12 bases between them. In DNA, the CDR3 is TGTGCCAGCAGCTTAGTTACAGGGATAGCCGGGGAGCTGTTTTTT. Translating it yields CASSLVTGIAGELFF.

The chain's CDR3 is CSAWGLRTDTQYF. The CDR3, as DNA: TGCAGCGCCTGGGGGCTTCGCACAGATACGCAGTATTTT. V is TRBV29-1 and J is TRBJ2-3; tentative D call: TRBD1 (6 bases). Germline CDR1 reads SQVTM; CDR2 reads ANQGSEA. The CDR3 runs to 13 residues. The germline V and J ends were trimmed by 7 bases and 1 base, with 12 bases remaining between them.

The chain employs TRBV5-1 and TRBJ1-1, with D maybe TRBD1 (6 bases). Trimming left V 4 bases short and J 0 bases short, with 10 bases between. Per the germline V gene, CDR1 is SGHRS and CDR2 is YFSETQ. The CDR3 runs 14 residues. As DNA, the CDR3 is TGCGCCAGCAGCAGGACAGTTTTGAACACTGAAGCTTTCTTT. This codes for CASSRTVLNTEAFF.

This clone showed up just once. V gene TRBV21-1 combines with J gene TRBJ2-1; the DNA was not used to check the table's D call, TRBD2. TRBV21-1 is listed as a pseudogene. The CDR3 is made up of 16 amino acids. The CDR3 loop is CASSKRLAGGPHEQFF. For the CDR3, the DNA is TGTGCCAGCAGCAAAAGACTAGCGGGGGGGCCCCATGAGCAGTTCTTC.